The sequence of this T cell receptor (beta chain) was determined in a study of blood T cell repertoires in COVID-19 (dated by TCRdb to 2018 to 2020). Broadly, across the study: Collaborator samples came from the United States, Italy and Spain and covered acute and convalescent phases of COVID-19. The prospective study material was composed of cDNA or gDNA derived from T cells, B-cell-depleted T cells, or PBMCs. The repertoires were made available in a free public database intended to serve as a resource for research on the immune response to SARS-CoV-2. Subjects who had been exposed to COVID-19, were actively infected with it, or had recovered from it provided the deeply sampled blood TCRbeta repertoires that made up the dataset. Samples were obtained from the ongoing ImmuneRACE study (first 160 participants) and from 1,254 subjects provided by 6 global collaborators. Where available, HLA class I and class II types were obtained from metadata supplied by the sample provider rather than from assay-based typing. Nearly every sample came with metadata listing a de-identified subject ID, COVID-19 status, age in years and sex.

CDR1 is given as LNHDA and CDR2 as SQIVND, both from the germline V gene (reference sequence). Compared with germline, V lacks 3 bases and J lacks 7 bases; bases without a gene match: 14. Spanning cysteine to phenylalanine, the CDR3 consists of 16 amino acids. Of the read, only the CDR3 DNA is kept; its 48 bases are in frame from base 1. The paper's findings and limits, for the study overall: The amount of clinical and demographic metadata varied by source and participant and was provided uncurated.

For this clone: The antigen it binds to is not known. Per-base qualities were not stored, and no clone one base away is much larger.

TCRbeta CDR3 regions were amplified from genomic DNA by means of the immunoSEQ Assay, a bias-controlled multiplex PCR. The original methods were these. Within the assay, amplification of reference gene primers was used to estimate how many nucleated cells each sample contained. Sequence reads were collapsed and filtered to measure the absolute abundance of every unique TCRbeta CDR3 rearrangement. Productive Simpson clonality was computed per sample as the square root of Simpson's diversity index over productive rearrangements. TCRdb limited this immuneACCESS table to in-frame rearrangements with V and J called. A share of clones is missing; checked studies link under half to unresolved V genes, and the rest is unexplained. That table gives V, J and clone size, and the DNA gave D and trimming. This sample has about 340,000 clones in its table, and more than 75% of those were observed once. The ten largest clones represent 6% to 7% of the sample.

In Seattle, one collaborating source enrolled patients while the infection was active and tracked those patients longitudinally over the course of disease. Collaborating institutions collected whole blood in K2EDTA tubes following their own protocols. For TCRbeta analysis, collaborators shipped samples in one of three forms: frozen whole blood, isolated PBMCs, or DNA extracted from either of those sample types. The chain couples TRBV19 to TRBJ1-2, with TRBD1 identical over 7 junction bases. The source material was peripheral blood. The clonotype was recovered from a woman in her fifties or sixties with COVID-19, enrolled during active disease. This receptor carries the CDR3 CASSIQPTGPRGGYTF. The DNA sequence reads TGTGCCAGTAGTATCCAACCGACAGGGCCAAGAGGTGGCTACACCTTC.